This TCR beta chain was sequenced for a study of CDR3 diversity in severe acne. TCRdb independently ran MiXCR on the PCR reads; one entry per CDR3 protein. Among about 84,000 distinct CDR3 sequences listed, under 60% were seen once. Germline V lookup: CDR1 SGHRS, CDR2 YFSETQ. This CDR3 has 14 residues. About this clonotype: Its ends do not fully match the called genes, so a read error is possible.

The sequenced sample was blood. The rearrangement uses TRBV5-1 and TRBJ2-2, with 7 bases matching TRBD2. This sequence was found in a male donor in good health, without acne. For the CDR3, the DNA is TGTGCCAGCAGAACTAGGACTAGCACCGGGGAGCTGTTTTTT. Encoded protein: CASRTRTSTGELFF.